Described below is a single T cell receptor beta chain sequence and its context. Its specificity is not known. The source of the sample is a study of beta chain features in type 1 diabetes. As every portion of the isolated RNA was reverse transcribed, the sequencing read expressed TCRB transcripts. The protocol was immunoSEQ multiplex PCR, while the TCRdb copy is restricted to in-frame clones and leaves out a portion. Here the sample spans 810,000 or so clones, roughly 17% being singletons. The CDR3 extends over 16 amino acids. V shed 5 bases and J 3 bases; nucleotides not matched to a gene: 10. CDR1 is MDHEN, CDR2 SYDVKM, per germline. Study observations and caveats: Sequencing from cDNA could over-represent high-TCR-expressing cells.

The receptor was isolated from a woman aged 18-35 years in good health. The chain links TRBV28 to TRBJ2-3; 8 nucleotides align to TRBD1. The sequenced sample was naive CD4+ T cells from blood. This chain's CDR3 is CASSPPTGGGTDTQYF. The DNA for the CDR3 is TGTGCCAGCAGTCCCCCCACAGGGGGTGGGACAGATACGCAGTATTTT.